These T cell receptor beta chains were read from a single sample in a study of type 1 and type 2 diabetes patients. TCRdb fed the multiplex PCR reads into MiXCR, producing one record per CDR3 protein. In the table there are 280,000 or so distinct CDR3 sequences, roughly 50% of which are singletons. Material: peripheral blood mononuclear cells (PBMCs). The receptors here all came from a man aged 18-30 years with type 2 diabetes. Both conserved end residues are part of each CDR3. D genes are given only for firm matches. Rows may omit the clone size; those that give it use once, few, many or a size class.

many,TRBJ2-7,TRBD1,TRBV7-8,CASSQDREEAEQYF,TGTGCCAGCAGCCAGGACAGGGAGGAGGCCGAGCAGTACTTC
NA,TRBJ2-7,TRBD1,TRBV7-2,CASSQGQGAGEQYF,TGTGCCAGCAGCCAAGGGCAGGGGGCAGGCGAGCAGTACTTC
once,TRBJ2-5,TRBD2,TRBV2,CASPRSGLADLQETQYF,TGTGCCAGTCCAAGGTCGGGACTAGCGGACCTCCAAGAGACCCAGTACTTC
NA,TRBJ2-7,NA,TRBV6-5,CASSLSPTLYEQYF,TGTGCCAGCAGTTTATCCCCCACACTGTACGAGCAGTACTTC
few,TRBJ1-5,NA,TRBV14,CASREGQPNQPQHF,TGTGCCAGCAGGGAGGGACAACCGAATCAGCCCCAGCATTTT
NA,TRBJ1-2,NA,TRBV19,CASSWNYGYTF,TGTGCCAGTTCGTGGAACTATGGCTACACCTTC
NA,TRBJ2-5,TRBD2,TRBV20-1,CSAELAGVGETQYF,TGCAGTGCTGAACTAGCGGGAGTGGGGGAGACCCAGTACTTC
few,TRBJ1-6,NA,TRBV7-8,CASSLVDPRDSPLHF,TGTGCCAGCAGCTTAGTTGATCCACGGGATTCACCCCTCCACTTT
NA,TRBJ1-2,TRBD1,TRBV10-3,CAISESSTGLVYGYTF,TGTGCCATCAGTGAGTCTTCGACAGGGCTCGTCTATGGCTACACCTTC
NA,TRBJ1-2,NA,TRBV28,CASSGIDYGYTF,TGTGCCAGCAGCGGCATCGACTATGGCTACACCTTC
few,TRBJ2-7,TRBD2,TRBV10-2,CASGAGGAYEQYF,TGCGCCAGCGGAGCGGGGGGGGCCTACGAGCAGTACTTC
NA,TRBJ2-1,NA,TRBV6-1,CASSEDPGASSYNEQFF,TGTGCCAGCAGTGAAGATCCGGGGGCCTCCTCGTACAATGAGCAGTTCTTC
few,TRBJ2-5,TRBD1,TRBV19,CASSRQGGEETQYF,TGTGCCAGTAGTCGACAGGGCGGCGAGGAGACCCAGTACTTC
many,TRBJ2-3,NA,TRBV25-1,CASSERASSDTQYF,TGTGCCAGCAGTGAGAGAGCCTCGTCAGATACGCAGTATTTT
once,TRBJ2-1,TRBD2,TRBV20-1,CSASNKKRGLYNEQFF,TGCAGTGCTAGTAACAAGAAGCGGGGACTATACAATGAGCAGTTCTTC